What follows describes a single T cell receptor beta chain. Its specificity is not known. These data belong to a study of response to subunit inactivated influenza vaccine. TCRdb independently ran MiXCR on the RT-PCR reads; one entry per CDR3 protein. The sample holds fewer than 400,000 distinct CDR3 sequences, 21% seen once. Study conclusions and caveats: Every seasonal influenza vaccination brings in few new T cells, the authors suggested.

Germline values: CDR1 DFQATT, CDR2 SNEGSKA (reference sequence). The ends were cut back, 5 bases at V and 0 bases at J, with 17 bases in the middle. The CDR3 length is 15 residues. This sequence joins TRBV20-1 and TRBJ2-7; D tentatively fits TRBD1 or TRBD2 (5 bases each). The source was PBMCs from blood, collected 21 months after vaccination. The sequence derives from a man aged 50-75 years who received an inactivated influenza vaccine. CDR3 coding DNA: TGCAGTGCTCAACCGGGACGGACGAACTCCTACGAGCAGTACTTC. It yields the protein CSAQPGRTNSYEQYF.